The following is a T cell receptor (beta chain) sequence with its context. Germline V gives CDR1 SGDLS, CDR2 YYNGEE. V lost 3 bases to trimming and J lost 5 bases, with 9 bases between them. This CDR3 spans 12 amino acids. Cohort allocation depended upon clinical history that participants reported. Two negative PCRs, clearance, or symptom resolution had been documented for recovered Cohort 3 donors. The data originate from a study of blood T cell repertoires in COVID-19. The assay was immunoSEQ multiplex PCR, and TCRdb's table has in-frame clones only and misses some. The table shows under 200,000 clones, with 89% occurring only once.

The receptor comes from a woman in her late teens or twenties who had recovered from COVID-19. The chain couples TRBV9 to TRBJ2-7; the D is unclear. The sequenced sample was PBMCs or T cells enriched from blood (not recorded which). CDR3 amino acids: CASSAPDDEQYF. CDR3 in DNA: TGTGCCAGCAGCGCGCCAGATGACGAGCAGTACTTC.